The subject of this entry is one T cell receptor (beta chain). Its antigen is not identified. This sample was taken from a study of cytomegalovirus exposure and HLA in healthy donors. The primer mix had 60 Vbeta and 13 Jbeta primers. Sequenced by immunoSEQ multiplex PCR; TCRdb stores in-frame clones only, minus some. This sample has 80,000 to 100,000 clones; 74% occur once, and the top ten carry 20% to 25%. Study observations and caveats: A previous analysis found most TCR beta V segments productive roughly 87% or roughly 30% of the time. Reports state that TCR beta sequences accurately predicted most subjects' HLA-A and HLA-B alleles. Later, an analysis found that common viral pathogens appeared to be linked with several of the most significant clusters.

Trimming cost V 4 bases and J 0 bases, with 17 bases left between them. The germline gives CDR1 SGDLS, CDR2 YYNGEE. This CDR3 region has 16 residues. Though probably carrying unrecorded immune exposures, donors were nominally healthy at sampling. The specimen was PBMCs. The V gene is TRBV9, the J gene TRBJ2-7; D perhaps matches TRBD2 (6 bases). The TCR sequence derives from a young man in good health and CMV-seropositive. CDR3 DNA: TGTGCCAGCAGCACCGACGCGGGACCCGGCTCCTACGAGCAGTACTTC. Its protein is CASSTDAGPGSYEQYF.